These 32 T cell receptor beta chains were all obtained from the same sample, sequenced in a study of CD8 T cells in Susac syndrome (dated by TCRdb to about 2019). The protocol used for the library was the immunoSEQ multiplex PCR assay. RNA was extracted using the RNeasy kit, and roughly 0.45 to 1 microgram was reverse transcribed with random hexamers. TCRdb reworked the public reads: Q25 trimming with fastp, MiXCR clone assembly, productive beta chains retained. Here each entry gathers all rows of one CDR3 protein and keeps the most common genes and DNA. This sample gives 150,000 to 200,000 distinct CDR3 sequences in total; 90% to 95% of them show up just once. Over 0.12% of the sample goes to the ten largest clones. Sample: CD4+ T cells from PBMCs. These receptor sequences come from a human donor in good health.

The rearrangement uses TRBV20-1 and TRBJ2-3, with D perhaps TRBD2 (6 bases). V was clipped by 3 bases and J by 2 bases, with 15 bases between them. CDR3 length: 15 residues. Germline V gives CDR1 DFQATT, CDR2 SNEGSKA (reference sequence). Here the CDR3 DNA reads TGCAGTGCTAGGCTCAGGAGCGGGCCCACAGATACGCAGTATTTT. Translation: CSARLRSGPTDTQYF.

The gene calls are TRBV29-1 and TRBJ1-1, with a weak D call TRBD1 (6 bases). This CDR3 has 12 amino acids. Trimming pared 7 bases from V and 1 base from J, leaving 10 bases between. The germline V gene encodes CDR1 SQVTM and CDR2 ANQGSEA. CDR3 residues: CSATTGNTEAFF. DNA of the CDR3: TGCAGCGCAACGACAGGGAACACTGAAGCTTTCTTT.

The chain carries TRBV12-3 or TRBV12-4 and TRBJ1-2, with D perhaps matching TRBD1 (6 bases). The length of the CDR3 is 14 residues. Trimming took 5 bases from V and 3 from J, leaving 13 bases between them. The CDR3 loop reads CASSPQGAYYGYTF. The CDR3 DNA reads TGTGCCAGCAGTCCACAGGGTGCATACTATGGCTACACCTTC.

The rearrangement links TRBV20-1 to TRBJ1-5; a possible D gene is TRBD1 (6 bases). There are 15 residues in the CDR3. Germline V CDR1 and CDR2: DFQATT, SNEGSKA (reference sequence). V gave up 5 bases and J gave up 0 bases, with 14 bases separating them. CDR3 DNA: TGCAGTGCTCAGAGGACAGCTTATAGCAATCAGCCCCAGCATTTT. It translates to CSAQRTAYSNQPQHF.

J is TRBJ2-1 and V is TRBV29-1; 7 bases fit TRBD2. The germline V gene encodes CDR1 SQVTM and CDR2 ANQGSEA. This CDR3 contains 15 residues. V lost 7 bases and J lost 0; bases outside the gene matches: 9. The CDR3: CSGGVGGNSYNEQFF. CDR3 nucleotides: TGCAGCGGTGGTGTCGGGGGGAACTCCTACAATGAGCAGTTCTTC.

Here the CDR3 reads CASSWNRDGSYEQYF. For the CDR3, the DNA is TGTGCCAGCTCCTGGAACCGGGACGGCTCCTACGAGCAGTACTTC. The rearrangement uses TRBV6-2 or TRBV6-3 and TRBJ2-7; TRBD1 or TRBD2 may be the D gene (5 bases each). The CDR3 is 15 residues long. The germline V gene has CDR1 MNHEY and CDR2 SVGEGT. Trimming took off 8 bases at V and 0 bases at J, with 17 bases between the two ends.

This clonotype was detected once. The chain carries TRBV3-1 and TRBJ2-2; TRBD1 matches 9 bases. Germline-derived CDR1 and CDR2 are LGHDT and YNNKEL (reference sequence). This CDR3 has 15 residues. The ends lost 4 bases at V and 5 bases at J; junction bases unmatched: 5. CDR3 sequence (DNA): TGTGCCAGCAGCCTCCCCGGGACAGGGACCGGGGAGCTGTTTTTT. It encodes CASSLPGTGTGELFF.

V usage is TRBV20-1 and J usage is TRBJ2-7; 7 bases are shared with TRBD1. Trimming cost V 6 bases and J 5 bases; bases outside gene matches: 13. This CDR3 is 14 amino acids long. CDR1 DFQATT and CDR2 SNEGSKA come from the germline V gene (reference sequence). CDR3 coding DNA: TGCAGTGCGAGTCCACAGGGGCTAGGCGACGAGCAGTACTTC. This sequence encodes CSASPQGLGDEQYF.

The gene calls are TRBV25-1 and TRBJ2-3; the D gene is possibly TRBD1 (5 bases). Trimming took off 5 bases at V and 6 bases at J, with 12 bases between the two ends. The germline V gene has CDR1 MGHDK and CDR2 SYGVNS. CDR3 size: 13 residues. The CDR3 DNA reads as TGTGCCAGCAGTCCGAGACAGACGGATACGCAGTATTTT. This codes for CASSPRQTDTQYF.

V and J are TRBV6-6 and TRBJ1-1; 8 nucleotides match TRBD1. CDR3 length: 11 amino acids. The V gene's germline CDR1 is MNHNY and CDR2 SVGAGI (reference sequence). Trimming at V came to 6 bases and at J to 10 bases, leaving 4 bases not matched to a gene. CDR3 region: CASSFTGGAFF. The CDR3 DNA follows: TGTGCCAGCAGCTTCACAGGGGGAGCTTTCTTT.

The CDR3 is CSARDPGGKGTGELFF. The CDR3 DNA reads as TGCAGTGCTAGAGACCCCGGGGGGAAGGGCACCGGGGAGCTGTTTTTT. V and J are TRBV20-1 and TRBJ2-2; 7 bases match TRBD2. Unmatched junction bases numbered 8, after V lost 0 bases and J lost 4 bases. The CDR3 runs to 16 residues. Germline V gives CDR1 DFQATT, CDR2 SNEGSKA (reference sequence).

V and J are TRBV9 and TRBJ2-6; no definite D call. Trimming left V 0 bases short and J 2 bases short, with 9 bases between. Germline CDR1 reads SGDLS; CDR2 reads YYNGEE. CDR3 length equals 16 residues. CDR3 coding DNA: TGTGCCAGCAGCGTAGATCGGCGAACTGGGGCCAACGTCCTGACTTTC. Translated: CASSVDRRTGANVLTF.

The chain uses TRBV19 and TRBJ1-6; TRBD1 matches at 7 bases. The germline V gene encodes CDR1 LNHDA and CDR2 SQIVND (reference sequence). There are 17 residues in the CDR3. V trimming: 5 bases; J trimming: 0 bases; junction bases outside the gene matches: 7. The CDR3 DNA reads as TGTGCCAGTAGTGTTACAGGGGTGAACTCCTATAATTCACCCCTCCACTTT. Protein sequence: CASSVTGVNSYNSPLHF.

A few counts support this clonotype. The V call is TRBV5-1, the J call TRBJ2-1; 7 nucleotides line up with TRBD2. The CDR3 consists of 15 residues. The J segment lost 3 bases and the V segment lost 4 bases, leaving 7 bases of the junction unmatched. The germline gives CDR1 SGHRS, CDR2 YFSETQ. CDR3 sequence (DNA): TGCGCCAGCAGCGTGCTTGCGGGGGACTACAATGAGCAGTTCTTC. Amino acid sequence: CASSVLAGDYNEQFF.

The chain joins TRBV19 to TRBJ1-4; D unresolved. Germline V gives CDR1 LNHDA, CDR2 SQIVND (reference sequence). This CDR3 comprises 15 residues. The V gene lost 7 bases and the J gene lost 7 bases, with 19 bases spanning the gap. The CDR3 nucleotides read TGTGCCAGTAAACGGATTGTCCAGGATGCTGAAAAACTGTTTTTT. As protein: CASKRIVQDAEKLFF.

The chain has TRBV20-1 and TRBJ2-5; D not resolved. Trimming left V 5 bases short and J 5 bases short, with 9 bases between. Germline V gene sequence: CDR1 DFQATT, CDR2 SNEGSKA (reference sequence). The CDR3 sequence is 11 residues long. CDR3: CSAYTQETQYF. The CDR3 nucleotides are TGCAGTGCTTATACCCAGGAGACCCAGTACTTC.

The chain couples TRBV28 to TRBJ2-7; D is undetermined. The V end lost 2 bases, the J end lost 5 bases, and 7 bases lay between the germline ends. Germline V gene lookup returns CDR1 MDHEN and CDR2 SYDVKM. The CDR3 consists of 12 residues. DNA for the CDR3: TGTGCCAGCAGTTTACCGGGTCACGAGCAGTACTTC. This sequence encodes CASSLPGHEQYF.

V usage is TRBV9 and J usage is TRBJ2-5, with D unresolved. Trimming shortened V by 0 bases and J by 5 bases, and 11 bases separated the two germline ends. The CDR3 is 14 amino acids. Germline V gene data show CDR1 as SGDLS and CDR2 as YYNGEE. CDR3 residues: CASSVESGYETQYF. As DNA, the CDR3 is TGTGCCAGCAGCGTAGAATCTGGGTACGAGACCCAGTACTTC.

The chain has TRBV7-2 and TRBJ2-1; 10 bases agree with TRBD1. There are 14 residues in the CDR3. Germline loops: CDR1 SGHTA, CDR2 FQGNSA. Germline trimming cut 3 bases from V and 9 bases from J; bases unmatched to any gene: 5. The CDR3 nucleotides are TGTGCCAGCAGCTTGAGGACAGGGGGGAGTGAGCAGTTCTTC. Its translation: CASSLRTGGSEQFF.

The DNA of the CDR3 is TGCAGTGCTAGGGGTCGCGGGGTTTACGAGCAGTACTTC. This encodes CSARGRGVYEQYF. V usage is TRBV20-1 and J usage is TRBJ2-7, with D possibly TRBD2 on 6 matching bases. CDR1 is DFQATT and CDR2 is SNEGSKA in the germline V gene (reference sequence). The CDR3 contains 13 residues. V lost 3 bases and J 4 bases, leaving 13 bases between the germline ends.

The chain is built from TRBV7-9 and TRBJ2-7; D possibly uses TRBD1 or TRBD2 (5 bases each). The germline V gene has CDR1 SEHNR and CDR2 FQNEAQ (reference sequence). The CDR3 totals 14 residues. Trimming pared 6 bases from V and 2 bases from J, leaving 14 bases between. The chain's CDR3 is CASRTGTATYEQYF. As DNA, the CDR3 is TGTGCCAGCAGGACGGGGACCGCAACCTACGAGCAGTACTTC. Drawing the rest from reference TRBV7-9 and TRBJ2-7, the complete variable domain is DTGVSQNPRHKITKRGQNVTFRCDPISEHNRLYWYRQTLGQGPEFLTYFQNEAQLEKSRLLSDRFSAERPKGSFSTLEIQRTEQGDSAMYLCASRTGTATYEQYFGPGTRLTVT.

J is TRBJ2-1 and V is TRBV4-3; unclear D gene. The CDR3 contains 17 residues. Trimming removed 0 bases at V and 4 bases at J, with 16 bases between. Germline V gene lookup returns CDR1 LGHNA and CDR2 YSLEER. CDR3 nucleotide sequence: TGCGCCAGCAGCCAAGATACCGGGTCCCAAACTTACAATGAGCAGTTCTTC. It codes for CASSQDTGSQTYNEQFF.

This chain connects TRBV12-3 or TRBV12-4 to TRBJ2-7; D is perhaps TRBD1 or TRBD2 (6 bases each). Trimming left V 7 bases short and J 0 bases short, with 13 bases between. The CDR3 is 14 amino acids. The CDR3: CASTSWGASYEQYF. DNA of the CDR3: TGTGCCAGCACCTCCTGGGGGGCCTCCTACGAGCAGTACTTC.

As regards this clonotype: The junction and the germline gene differ at one end; a read error may be behind it. This sequence joins TRBV20-1 and TRBJ2-1; D perhaps matches TRBD2 (6 bases). Germline lookup yields CDR1 DFQATT and CDR2 SNEGSKA (reference sequence). The CDR3 runs to 16 residues. The DNA of the CDR3 is TGCAGTGCTAGGGGACGGGTGGGACTCTCCTTCAATGAGCAGTTCTTC. Protein: CSARGRVGLSFNEQFF.

This chain uses TRBV13 with TRBJ2-3; 8 nucleotides align to TRBD2. The V gene's germline CDR1 is PRHDT and CDR2 FYEKMQ (reference sequence). The CDR3 length is 16 residues. The trim removed 4 bases at V and 2 bases at J, leaving 8 bases unmatched. The CDR3 loop reads CASSWAAGGYTDTQYF. CDR3 coding DNA: TGTGCCAGCAGCTGGGCGGCGGGGGGATACACAGATACGCAGTATTTT.

CDR3 sequence reads: CSARDLAGDTQYF. As DNA, the CDR3 is TGCAGTGCTAGAGATCTAGCGGGGGATACGCAGTATTTT. The chain couples TRBV20-1 to TRBJ2-3, with 9 bases identical to TRBD2. The CDR3 contains 13 residues. Germline V gene sequence: CDR1 DFQATT, CDR2 SNEGSKA (reference sequence). After removal of 0 bases from V and 6 bases from J, the junction contained 1 base not matched to a gene.

The chain is built from TRBV20-1 and TRBJ2-7; no firm D call. CDR3 length: 14 residues. Between the trimmed V and J ends, which lost 3 bases and 0 bases, there was a span of 12 bases. Looked up from germline, CDR1 is DFQATT and CDR2 is SNEGSKA (reference sequence). The CDR3 loop reads CSASGYESSYEQYF. The CDR3 DNA reads TGCAGTGCTAGCGGTTACGAAAGCTCCTACGAGCAGTACTTC.

V gene TRBV7-2 combines with J gene TRBJ2-5; D not certain. V shed 6 bases and J shed 5 bases, with 16 bases lying between them. This CDR3 comprises 14 residues. Germline CDR1 and CDR2: SGHTA and FQGNSA. DNA for the CDR3: TGTGCCAGCAGTTTCATTGAGGCCTCGGAGACCCAGTACTTC. Protein sequence: CASSFIEASETQYF. The whole variable domain, filled in from reference TRBV7-2 and TRBJ2-5, reads GAGVSQSPSNKVTEKGKDVELRCDPISGHTALYWYRQSLGQGLEFLIYFQGNSAPDKSGLPSDRFSAERTGGSVSTLTIQRTQQEDSAVYLCASSFIEASETQYFGPGTRLLVL.

The CDR3 region has the DNA TGTGCCATCAGACCGAGCGGGGGGGCCGTTACAGATACGCAGTATTTT. Translated: CAIRPSGGAVTDTQYF. This chain connects TRBV10-3 to TRBJ2-3; 10 nucleotides align to TRBD2. The germline CDR1 and CDR2 sequences are ENHRY and SYGVKD. With 6 bases clipped from V and 3 bases from J, the junction kept 9 bases outside the gene matches. The CDR3 sequence is 16 residues long.

V and J are TRBV4-2 and TRBJ2-7; TRBD1 is a possible D gene (6 bases). Looked up from germline, CDR1 is LGHNA and CDR2 is YNFKEQ. The V gene lost 3 bases and the J gene lost 2 bases, with 8 bases spanning the gap. CDR3 length equals 13 residues. CDR3 region: CASSQDSPYEQYF. CDR3 coding DNA: TGTGCCAGCAGCCAGGACAGCCCCTACGAGCAGTACTTC.

V and J are TRBV3-1 and TRBJ2-7, with D unclear. This CDR3 spans 12 amino acids. Trimming removed 10 bases at V and 3 bases at J, with 13 bases between. CDR1 and CDR2 (germline): LGHDT, YNNKEL (reference sequence). The CDR3 DNA is TGTGCCACCCAGGAGAGAGACTACGAGCAGTACTTC. This gives the protein CATQERDYEQYF.

The chain is built from TRBV29-1 and TRBJ2-5; D ambiguous. Trimming pared 3 bases from V and 4 bases from J, leaving 12 bases between. The CDR3 spans 13 residues. Per germline, CDR1 SQVTM and CDR2 ANQGSEA. The CDR3 DNA sequence: TGCAGCGTTGACGGCAGCCCGGGAGAGACCCAGTACTTC. The encoded protein is CSVDGSPGETQYF.